This record looks at one TCR beta chain sequence and its context. What it binds is unknown. The method was immunoSEQ multiplex PCR; TCRdb's version includes in-frame clones alone and lacks a portion of them. Among about 160,000 clones listed, approximately 80% were seen once. The source of the sample is a study of cytomegalovirus exposure and HLA in healthy donors. Broader study findings: A classifier reportedly called cytomegalovirus status with high sensitivity and specificity. Specificity of a few CMV-associated chains for CMV antigens was verified in vitro. The dataset shows that most TCR sequences were rare, while some public TCRs occurred in many donors. Subsequent analysis found a tendency for first-cohort TCR clusters to co-occur within the 110 or so validation repertoires.

CDR3 length: 15 residues. V gave up 4 bases and J gave up 6 bases, with 16 bases separating them. Germline CDR1 reads LNHNV; CDR2 reads YYDKDF (reference sequence). The receptor was derived from a man aged 25-45 years in good health and CMV-seropositive. V and J are TRBV15 and TRBJ2-4; the D gene is possibly TRBD1 (5 bases). The sample taken for sequencing was PBMCs. The CDR3: CATSTRRDGGNIQYF. CDR3 DNA: TGTGCCACCAGCACACGCAGGGATGGCGGAAACATTCAGTACTTC. The entire variable domain, with the rest obtained from reference TRBV15 and TRBJ2-4, is as follows: DAMVIQNPRYQVTQFGKPVTLSCSQTLNHNVMYWYQQKSSQAPKLLFHYYDKDFNNEADTPDNFQSRRPNTSFCFLDIRSPGLGDTAMYLCATSTRRDGGNIQYFGAGTRLSVL.